This T cell receptor beta chain was retrieved from a study of blood T cells in healthy people across ages. It was with a sample-barcoded 5' primer and a J-beta primer mix that a second PCR of roughly 7 to 12 cycles was run. TCRdb called the 5' RACE reads again in MiXCR, with one record for every CDR3 protein. The sample comprises some 1,500,000 distinct CDR3 sequences, 35% to 45% of which are singletons, and approximately 4.1% rests with the top ten. The V segment lost 10 bases and the J segment 2 bases; nucleotides outside the gene matches: 7. The CDR3 covers 14 residues. The study drew donors from healthy Caucasian individuals in Russia aged 6 to 90. Isolation recovered at least 6 million PBMCs from every sample.

V gene TRBV12-3 or TRBV12-4 combines with J gene TRBJ2-1; 8 nucleotides align to TRBD2. This receptor was identified in a woman under 30 in good health. Sequenced input: blood. CDR3 sequence reads: CAIRGAGAYNEQFF. The DNA for the CDR3 is TGTGCCATCCGTGGAGCGGGGGCCTACAATGAGCAGTTCTTC.